The source of this T cell receptor (beta chain) is a study of graft-versus-host responses after intestinal transplantation. Study-level background: Each recipient received anti-thymocyte globulin induction, then tacrolimus and steroids for two to three years.

Researchers processed graft tissue to release intraepithelial and lamina propria lymphocytes. Repertoires were generated with immunoSEQ multiplex PCR, while TCRdb's copy carries only in-frame clones and drops some. The profile shows under 2,000 clones, over 75% of them singletons. V was shortened by 6 bases and J by 0 bases, with 8 bases between the two germline ends. This CDR3 is built from 13 residues. The V gene's germline CDR1 is SQVTM and CDR2 ANQGSEA. This material consisted of ileum tissue, taken about 540 days after transplant. This clonotype originated in a human patient who received an intestinal transplant, so some T cells may come from the graft donor. The rearrangement links TRBV29-1 to TRBJ1-4; no reliable D call. The CDR3 reads CSVNVATNEKLFF. As DNA, the CDR3 is TGCAGCGTAAATGTTGCAACTAATGAAAAACTGTTTTTT.